Described below is a single T cell receptor beta chain sequence and its context. Its antigen has not been determined. Per-base qualities were not stored, and no clone one base away is much larger. The library relied on the immunoSEQ multiplex PCR assay. The source is immuneACCESS, and TCRdb retained only in-frame sequences with V and J called. Part of the clones is not carried over; for the studies checked, unresolved V genes explain less than half of this, and the remainder is unexplained. The sample has approximately 24,000 clones on record, approximately 90% of them singletons. Roughly 29% of the sample is held by the ten biggest clonotypes. Its CDR3 holds 12 amino acids, cysteine through phenylalanine. The sequence is cut down to CDR3 DNA, 36 bases in frame from base 1. V loses 3 bases, J loses 0 bases, and the germline ends lie 0 bases apart. Looking up the germline V gene yields CDR1 SGHTA and CDR2 FQGNSA.

The sample's treatment or condition label, in plain terms: preoperative locoregional IRX-2 cytokine immunotherapy. The samples were obtained from a phase Ib study that tested preoperative, locoregional IRX-2 cytokine immunotherapy meant to prime immune responses. Before surgery, IRX-2 was given to the donors, who were patients with early-stage breast cancer. The record originates from a study of preoperative IRX-2 immunotherapy in early breast cancer (dated 2019 in TCRdb). In this chain, TRBV7-2 is recombined with TRBJ1-3; the D segment cannot be called with confidence. The sequencing here drew on tumor tissue, taken after IRX-2 immunotherapy. This receptor was obtained from a human donor with breast cancer. The DNA reads TGTGCCAGCAGCTTCTCTGGAAACACCATATATTTT. Its amino acids are CASSFSGNTIYF.